The T cell receptor beta chain under discussion was sequenced for a study of spatial heterogeneity in lung cancer. About the research overall: Consistent detection of more beta-chain than alpha-chain sequences was observed.

Germline CDR1 is SQVTM and CDR2 is ANQGSEA. The V segment lost 6 bases and the J segment 3 bases; nucleotides outside the gene matches: 9. The CDR3 spans 14 residues. In the library, each TCR cDNA molecule bore its own unique molecular identifier. TCRdb re-called the 5' RACE reads through MiXCR, storing one row per CDR3 protein. Here the sample spans 95,000 or so distinct CDR3 sequences, over 8.5% being singletons. This sample's time point: sample taken at primary tumor resection. TCRs were sequenced from unsorted whole RNA of tumor, nontumor lung or PBMC. The rearrangement uses TRBV29-1 and TRBJ2-7; 9 bases agree with TRBD1. The sequence was collected from a male donor with early-stage non-small cell lung cancer. The input for sequencing was PBMCs, taken at surgery. CDR3 bases: TGCAGCGTGGGGGACAGGGCAGCCGGCTACGAGCAGTACTTC. This sequence encodes CSVGDRAAGYEQYF.